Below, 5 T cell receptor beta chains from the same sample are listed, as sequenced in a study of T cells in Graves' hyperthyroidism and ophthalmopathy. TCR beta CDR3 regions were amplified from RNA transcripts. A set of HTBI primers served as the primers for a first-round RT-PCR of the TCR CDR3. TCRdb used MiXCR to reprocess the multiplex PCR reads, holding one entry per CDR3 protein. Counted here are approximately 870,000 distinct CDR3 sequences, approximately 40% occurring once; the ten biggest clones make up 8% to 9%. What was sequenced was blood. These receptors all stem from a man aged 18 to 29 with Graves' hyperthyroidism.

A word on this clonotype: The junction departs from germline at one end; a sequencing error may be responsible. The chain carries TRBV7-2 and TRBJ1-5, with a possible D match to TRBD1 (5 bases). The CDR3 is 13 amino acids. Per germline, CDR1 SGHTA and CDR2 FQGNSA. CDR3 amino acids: CVSSLGPAQPQHF. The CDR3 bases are TGTGTCAGCAGCTTGGGGCCGGCTCAGCCCCAGCATTTT.

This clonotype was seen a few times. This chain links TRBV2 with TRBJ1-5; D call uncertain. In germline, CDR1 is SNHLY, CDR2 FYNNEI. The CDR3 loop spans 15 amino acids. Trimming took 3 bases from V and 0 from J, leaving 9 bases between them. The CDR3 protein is CASSDGPYSNQPQHF. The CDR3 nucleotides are TGTGCCAGCAGTGATGGCCCGTATAGCAATCAGCCCCAGCATTTT. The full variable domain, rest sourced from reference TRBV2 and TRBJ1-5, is EPEVTQTPSHQVTQMGQEVILRCVPISNHLYFYWYRQILGQKVEFLVSFYNNEISEKSEIFDDQFSVERPDGSNFTLKIRSTKLEDSAMYFCASSDGPYSNQPQHFGDGTRLSIL.

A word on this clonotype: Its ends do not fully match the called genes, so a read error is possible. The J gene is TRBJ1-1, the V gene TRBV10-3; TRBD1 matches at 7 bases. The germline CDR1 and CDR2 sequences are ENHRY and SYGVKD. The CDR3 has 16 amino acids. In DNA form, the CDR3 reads TGTGCCAGCAGTCTTGGCCCGGACAGGCTGAACACTGAAGCTTTCTTT. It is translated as CASSLGPDRLNTEAFF.

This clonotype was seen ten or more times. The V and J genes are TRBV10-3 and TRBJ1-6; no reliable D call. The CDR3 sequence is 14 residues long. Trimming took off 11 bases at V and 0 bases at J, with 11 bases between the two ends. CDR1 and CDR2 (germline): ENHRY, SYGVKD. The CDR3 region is CAASLSSYNSPLHF. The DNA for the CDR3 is TGTGCCGCCTCACTGAGCTCCTATAATTCACCCCTCCACTTT.

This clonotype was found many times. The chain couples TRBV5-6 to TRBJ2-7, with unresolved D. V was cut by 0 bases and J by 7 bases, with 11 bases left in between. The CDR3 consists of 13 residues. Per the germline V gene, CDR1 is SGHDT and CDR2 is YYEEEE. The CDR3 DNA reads TGTGCCAGCAGCTTGGATGGGATCGGTGAGCAGTACTTC. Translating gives CASSLDGIGEQYF.